This T cell receptor (beta chain) comes out of a study of identical twins. Findings of the study overall: Models underestimated how often monozygotic twins shared out-of-frame TCR alpha. Low generation probability was overrepresented in out-of-frame alpha sequences shared by twins.

The CDR3 runs 14 residues. The ends were cut back, 8 bases at V and 4 bases at J, with 18 bases in the middle. This clonotype was observed a handful of times. Antigen specificity is unknown. The authors used template switching to add a universal primer site and gave cDNA unique molecular identifiers. Each CDR3 protein is one row after TCRdb ran MiXCR on the 5' RACE reads. The sample has roughly 630,000 distinct CDR3 sequences, under 8.5% seen once. The sample was also linked to a second study, of yellow fever vaccine responses in identical twins. As that study records: Vaccine-induced T cell responses in twins were reportedly observed to appear partly convergent, partly personalized.

Sequencing was done on a sample of PBMCs. J is TRBJ2-7 and V is TRBV12-3 or TRBV12-4, with a possible D match to TRBD2 (5 bases). This TCR was sampled from a woman aged 18-30 years in good health. CDR3 sequence reads: CASGPGEKTYEQYF. The CDR3 nucleotides read TGTGCCAGCGGACCCGGGGAAAAGACTTACGAGCAGTACTTC.